This T cell receptor beta chain was documented in a study of cytomegalovirus exposure and HLA in healthy donors. Study-level background: Unique TCRs numbering roughly 85 million, obtained from HLA-typed donors, made up an early data release.

Remarks on this clone: Its antigen is not known.

Researchers ran the PCR with 60 Vbeta and 13 Jbeta primers. TCRdb keeps only in-frame clones here, not all; method: immunoSEQ multiplex PCR. The sample totals almost 40,000 clones; its top ten clones hold around 3.2%. This CDR3 is built from 17 residues. Germline CDR1 is SGHNT and CDR2 is YYREEE (reference sequence). The trim removed 1 base at V and 3 bases at J, leaving 10 bases unmatched. Whole-study results and caveats: Among TCR beta chains, those listed as cytomegalovirus-associated numbered over 150. Most of the TCR beta V segments (in an earlier analysis) were productive either about 90% or about 30% of the time.

This chain joins TRBV5-4 and TRBJ2-5; 9 bases fit TRBD2. This clonotype originated in a woman in her 30s in good health and CMV-seropositive. The sequenced material came from PBMCs. The CDR3 DNA reads TGTGCCAGCAGCTTGTCCGCGGCGGGGGGGCCCGAAGAGACCCAGTACTTC. Translated: CASSLSAAGGPEETQYF. The full variable domain, completed using reference TRBV5-4 and TRBJ2-5, is ETGVTQSPTHLIKTRGQQVTLRCSSQSGHNTVSWYQQALGQGPQFIFQYYREEENGRGNFPPRFSGLQFPNYSSELNVNALELDDSALYLCASSLSAAGGPEETQYFGPGTRLLVL.